The source of this T cell receptor (beta chain) is a study of early T cells in non-severe SARS-CoV-2 infection. Study information: Chains were unpaired, as sequencing was done on bulk RNA from unsorted whole blood.

As part of library construction, unique molecular identifiers were attached to individual cDNA molecules. TCRdb fed the 5' RACE reads into MiXCR, producing one record per CDR3 protein. The sample contains roughly 26,000 distinct CDR3 sequences, 4% to 5% of which appear only once. In germline, CDR1 is MNHNY, CDR2 SVGAGI (reference sequence). This CDR3 is built from 15 residues. The ends were cut back, 5 bases at V and 3 bases at J, with 17 bases in the middle. Regarding the study as a whole: Matching with VDJdb favored anti-spike CD8 responses (missing private and CD4 specificities).

This clonotype was seen at least ten times. The antigen is unknown. The sequence came from an adult who was a healthcare worker with PCR-confirmed SARS-CoV-2 infection or an uninfected control (not recorded which). The rearrangement links TRBV6-6 to TRBJ2-7; the D gene is possibly TRBD1 (6 bases). Sequenced input: whole blood. This CDR3 reads CASSPTGAGVYEQYF. The CDR3 region has the DNA TGTGCCAGCAGTCCAACTGGGGCAGGGGTCTACGAGCAGTACTTC.